This T cell receptor beta chain emerged from a study of blood T cell repertoires in COVID-19. TCRdb keeps only in-frame clones here, not all; method: immunoSEQ multiplex PCR. The data contain around 160,000 clones, roughly 90% of them singletons. V was shortened by 1 base and J by 0 bases, with 4 bases between the two germline ends. This CDR3 has 14 amino acids. Germline assignment: CDR1 MGHRA and CDR2 YSYEKL. This clone was counted only a few times. The sequencing input was PBMCs or T cells enriched from blood (not recorded which). The sequence was obtained from a woman aged 25 to 39 with acute COVID-19. The chain is built from TRBV4-1 and TRBJ1-5; D gene ambiguous. This CDR3 reads CASSQGDSNQPQHF. CDR3 sequence (DNA): TGCGCCAGCAGCCAAGGAGATAGCAATCAGCCCCAGCATTTT.